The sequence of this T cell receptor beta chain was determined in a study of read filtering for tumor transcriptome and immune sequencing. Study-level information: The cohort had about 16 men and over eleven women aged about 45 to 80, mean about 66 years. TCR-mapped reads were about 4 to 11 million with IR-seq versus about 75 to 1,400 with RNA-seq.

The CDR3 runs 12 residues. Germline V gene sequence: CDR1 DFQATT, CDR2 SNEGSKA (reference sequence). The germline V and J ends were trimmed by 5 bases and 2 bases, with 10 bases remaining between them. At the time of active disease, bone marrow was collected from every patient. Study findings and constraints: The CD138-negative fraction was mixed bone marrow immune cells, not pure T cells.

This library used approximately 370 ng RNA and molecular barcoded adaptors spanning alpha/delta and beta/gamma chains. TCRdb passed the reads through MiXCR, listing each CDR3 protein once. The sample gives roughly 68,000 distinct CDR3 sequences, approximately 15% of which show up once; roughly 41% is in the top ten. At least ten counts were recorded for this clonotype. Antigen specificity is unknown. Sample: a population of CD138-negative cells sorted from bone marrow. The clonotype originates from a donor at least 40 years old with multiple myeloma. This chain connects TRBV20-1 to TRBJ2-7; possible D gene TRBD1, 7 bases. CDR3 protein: CSAGGGPYEQYF. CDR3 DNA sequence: TGCAGTGCTGGAGGGGGCCCCTACGAGCAGTACTTC.